The 27 T cell receptor beta chains below all came from one sample that was sequenced in a study of control samples from healthy donors and cancer patients. Here immunoSEQ multiplex PCR was the method, and the copy in TCRdb shows in-frame clones only, minus some. In the table there are under 60,000 clones, roughly 94% of which are singletons. The sequencing sample was made of blood. All receptors come from a young man in good health.

This chain uses TRBV27 with TRBJ2-7; no firm D call. The CDR3 has 16 amino acids. CDR1 and CDR2 from the germline V gene are MNHEY and SMNVEV (reference sequence). Trimming shortened V by 6 bases and J by 0 bases, and 18 bases separated the two germline ends. The chain's CDR3 is CASSHVSYPSSYEQYF. CDR3 nucleotides: TGTGCCAGCAGCCACGTAAGCTACCCAAGCTCCTACGAGCAGTACTTC.

The table lists this clone with a few counts. This chain connects TRBV18 to TRBJ1-2; 9 bases line up with TRBD1. V lost 3 bases and J lost 2; bases outside the gene matches: 10. The length of the CDR3 is 17 residues. Germline lookup yields CDR1 KGHSH and CDR2 LQKENI. CDR3 nucleotides: TGTGCCAGCTCACCGACAGGGGGTTATTCCCCCAACTATGGCTACACCTTC. Its translation is CASSPTGGYSPNYGYTF.

A remark on this clone: Mismatch with germline at one junction end may stem from a read error. The genes are TRBV5-1 and TRBJ1-1; possibly TRBD1 for D (6 bases). Germline CDR1 reads SGHRS; CDR2 reads YFSETQ. This CDR3 has 14 residues. The chain's CDR3 is CASSLDRVKTEAFF. Written as DNA, the CDR3 is TGCGCCAGCAGCTTGGACAGGGTGAAGACTGAAGCTTTCTTT.

J is TRBJ2-3 and V is TRBV24-1, with TRBD1 matching over 12 bases. CDR1 is KGHDR and CDR2 is SFDVKD in the germline V gene. The CDR3 length is 15 residues. V gave up 4 bases and J gave up 6 bases; unmatched junction bases: 4. DNA of the CDR3: TGTGCCACCAGTGAACTGGGACAGGGGGCCGATACGCAGTATTTT. Its protein is CATSELGQGADTQYF.

The chain combines TRBV11-2 with TRBJ1-2; D gene uncertain. Trimming removed 4 bases at V and 4 bases at J, with 13 bases between. CDR3 size: 14 residues. Germline V gives CDR1 SGHAT, CDR2 FQNNGV. The CDR3 region is CASSSTQKTYGYTF. The DNA of the CDR3 is TGTGCCAGCAGCTCGACTCAGAAAACCTATGGCTACACCTTC.

This chain uses TRBV29-1 with TRBJ1-1, with D unresolved. Trimming left V 0 bases short and J 6 bases short, with 5 bases between. The CDR3 loop spans 11 amino acids. In germline, CDR1 is SQVTM, CDR2 ANQGSEA. CDR3 sequence: CSVEDRSEAFF. The CDR3, as DNA: TGCAGCGTTGAAGATCGGTCTGAAGCTTTCTTT.

The rearrangement joins TRBV13 to TRBJ1-6; possible D gene TRBD1, 6 bases. The CDR3 sequence is 15 residues long. CDR1 and CDR2 (germline): PRHDT, FYEKMQ (reference sequence). V was pared by 4 bases and J by 7 bases, with 14 bases between. The CDR3 loop reads CASSSVGGGNSPLHF. The CDR3 region has the DNA TGTGCCAGCAGCTCCGTCGGGGGCGGGAATTCACCCCTCCACTTT.

The chain couples TRBV28 to TRBJ2-7; tentatively, D is TRBD1 or TRBD2 (5 bases each). V was pared by 2 bases and J by 6 bases, with 26 bases between. There are 18 residues in the CDR3. Germline lookup yields CDR1 MDHEN and CDR2 SYDVKM. The CDR3 DNA reads as TGTGCCAGCAGTTTACCCACACGGGGCCTCCCCTCCTCTCTCGAGCAGTACTTC. It codes for CASSLPTRGLPSSLEQYF.

This chain links TRBV19 with TRBJ2-1; the D gene is possibly TRBD1 (6 bases). With 9 bases removed from V and 8 bases from J, the gap between germline ends came to 14 bases. CDR3 length: 12 amino acids. Germline V gene data show CDR1 as LNHDA and CDR2 as SQIVND (reference sequence). The CDR3 sequence: CASRQVGDEQFF. The CDR3 nucleotides read TGTGCCAGCAGACAGGTTGGGGATGAGCAGTTCTTC.

This chain links TRBV12-3 or TRBV12-4 with TRBJ1-5, with a weak D call TRBD1 (6 bases). This CDR3 region has 13 residues. V lost 1 base and J 8 bases, leaving 9 bases between the germline ends. The CDR3, as DNA: TGTGCCAGCAGTTTAGGGGGGGCTGAGCCCCAGCATTTT. This sequence encodes CASSLGGAEPQHF.

V is TRBV4-2 and J is TRBJ2-2; the D call may be TRBD1 or TRBD2 (6 bases each). CDR1 is LGHNA and CDR2 is YNFKEQ in the germline V gene. V lost 0 bases and J lost 3, with 23 bases in between. The CDR3 spans 20 residues. The CDR3 region is CASSQDTTGAPGGDTGELFF. CDR3 coding DNA: TGTGCCAGCAGCCAAGATACGACAGGAGCGCCCGGAGGGGACACCGGGGAGCTGTTTTTT.

V usage is TRBV18 and J usage is TRBJ2-7; D perhaps matches TRBD1 (6 bases). Germline V gene data show CDR1 as KGHSH and CDR2 as LQKENI. The CDR3 sequence is 13 residues long. Trimming removed 3 bases at V and 7 bases at J, with 13 bases between. DNA for the CDR3: TGTGCCAGCTCACCCGCAGGGGAAGGTGAGCAGTACTTC. As protein: CASSPAGEGEQYF.

The genes are TRBV6-1 and TRBJ1-5, with D unresolved. Germline-derived CDR1 and CDR2 are MNHNS and SASEGT. CDR3 length: 16 amino acids. The ends were cut back, 0 bases at V and 5 bases at J, with 14 bases in the middle. CDR3 sequence: CASSEALRVFDQPQHF. The CDR3 DNA reads TGTGCCAGCAGTGAAGCGCTAAGGGTCTTCGATCAGCCCCAGCATTTT.

This clone is labeled medium-sized. The J gene is TRBJ1-3, the V gene TRBV6-6; D gene ambiguous. V was trimmed by 5 bases and J by 4 bases, leaving 21 bases between them. CDR1 and CDR2 from the germline V gene are MNHNY and SVGAGI (reference sequence). The CDR3 has 17 amino acids. This chain's CDR3 is CASSPQRLTQRGNTIYF. The DNA of the CDR3 is TGTGCCAGCAGTCCACAGCGGCTAACTCAAAGAGGAAACACCATATATTTT.

This clone is a singleton in its sample. As the CDR3 is not closed by the conserved phenylalanine or tryptophan, this likely results from a read error. The DNA is left out, because the CDR3 cannot be placed on it with certainty; the CDR3 is given as TCRdb lists it. The genes are TRBV18 and TRBJ1-5; TRBD1, the D gene given by the table, was not confirmed from the DNA. From its first to its last residue, the CDR3 has 11 amino acids. CDR1 is KGHSH and CDR2 is LQKENI in the germline V gene. CDR3 region: CASSPVAPDSI.

The chain couples TRBV4-1 to TRBJ2-3, with no clear D. V lost 0 bases and J 0 bases, leaving 10 bases between the germline ends. The length of the CDR3 is 16 residues. The germline gives CDR1 MGHRA, CDR2 YSYEKL. The CDR3 loop reads CASSQEPPPSTDTQYF. The CDR3 nucleotides are TGCGCCAGCAGCCAAGAGCCACCCCCTAGCACAGATACGCAGTATTTT.

The V gene is TRBV11-2, the J gene TRBJ2-3; TRBD1 matches at 10 bases. The junction had 2 bases not matched to a gene; V was cut back by 3 bases and J by 2 bases. The germline gives CDR1 SGHAT, CDR2 FQNNGV. This CDR3 spans 15 amino acids. The chain's CDR3 is CASSLTGGPTDTQYF. The CDR3 DNA follows: TGTGCCAGCAGCTTGACAGGGGGCCCCACAGATACGCAGTATTTT.

This chain uses TRBV4-3 with TRBJ1-2; D is possibly TRBD1 (5 bases). The CDR3 is 15 residues long. Between the trimmed V and J ends, which lost 3 bases and 7 bases, there was a span of 18 bases. Germline V gives CDR1 LGHNA, CDR2 YSLEER. CDR3 in amino acids: CASSQALLQGPGYTF. CDR3 nucleotide sequence: TGCGCCAGCAGCCAGGCGTTGTTGCAGGGACCTGGCTACACCTTC.

This clone was seen only once. The J gene is TRBJ2-1, the V gene TRBV7-9, with D unclear. CDR3 length: 16 amino acids. Per germline, CDR1 SEHNR and CDR2 FQNEAQ (reference sequence). V lost 1 base, J lost 0 bases, and 10 bases lay in between. CDR3 in amino acids: CASSLGSVSSYNEQFF. DNA of the CDR3: TGTGCCAGCAGCTTAGGGTCGGTGAGCTCCTACAATGAGCAGTTCTTC.

This rearrangement joins TRBV4-1 to TRBJ2-7; the D is unclear. CDR1 and CDR2 (germline): MGHRA, YSYEKL. The CDR3 covers 16 residues. V lost 1 base and J 2 bases, leaving 15 bases between the germline ends. The DNA for the CDR3 is TGCGCCAGCAGCCAAGGTCGTAACAGCTTACCCTACGAGCAGTACTTC. As protein: CASSQGRNSLPYEQYF.

This chain links TRBV9 with TRBJ2-1; D not certain. The CDR3 totals 15 residues. V was clipped by 0 bases and J by 1 base, with 8 bases between them. Looked up from germline, CDR1 is SGDLS and CDR2 is YYNGEE. CDR3 DNA: TGTGCCAGCAGCGTAGGGTCAGGATCCTACAATGAGCAGTTCTTC. It yields the protein CASSVGSGSYNEQFF.

V and J are TRBV7-9 and TRBJ1-1; no firm D call. The CDR3 has 14 amino acids. V lost 1 base and J 2 bases, leaving 8 bases between the germline ends. In germline, CDR1 is SEHNR, CDR2 FQNEAQ (reference sequence). CDR3 DNA sequence: TGTGCCAGCAGCTTAGATCAGTCCAACACTGAAGCTTTCTTT. Translating it yields CASSLDQSNTEAFF.

V gene TRBV9 combines with J gene TRBJ1-4; D possibly corresponds to TRBD1 (5 bases). CDR1 and CDR2 (germline): SGDLS, YYNGEE. The CDR3 is 16 residues long. V shed 0 bases and J shed 6 bases, with 15 bases lying between them. This CDR3 is CASSVVPTGEDEKLFF. CDR3 DNA sequence: TGTGCCAGCAGCGTAGTACCCACGGGGGAGGATGAAAAACTGTTTTTT.

The V call is TRBV18, the J call TRBJ2-2; the D is unclear. Deletions cut 5 bases from V and 6 bases from J, with 7 bases between. Germline CDR1 reads KGHSH; CDR2 reads LQKENI. CDR3 length equals 12 residues. CDR3 loop: CASSWSAGELFF. The CDR3 DNA sequence: TGTGCCAGCTCATGGTCCGCCGGGGAGCTGTTTTTT.

This sequence joins TRBV3-1 (or the pseudogene TRBV3-2) and TRBJ1-3; D remains unclear. In germline, CDR1 is LGHDT, CDR2 YNNKEL (reference sequence). CDR3 length: 14 amino acids. Deletions cut 3 bases from V and 0 bases from J, with 6 bases between. DNA of the CDR3: TGTGCCAGCAGCCACATTGACTCTGGAAACACCATATATTTT. It yields the protein CASSHIDSGNTIYF.

The CDR3 protein is CASSSGQHYGYTF. CDR3 nucleotides: TGCGCCAGCAGCTCCGGACAGCACTATGGCTACACCTTC. This chain joins TRBV5-1 and TRBJ1-2; tentatively, D is TRBD1 (6 bases). The CDR3 spans 13 residues. The germline gives CDR1 SGHRS, CDR2 YFSETQ. V lost 3 bases and J lost 3, with 9 bases in between.

The V and J genes are TRBV9 and TRBJ2-1; 11 bases fit TRBD2. Looked up from germline, CDR1 is SGDLS and CDR2 is YYNGEE. V lost 4 bases, J lost 7 bases, and 4 bases stayed unmatched. The CDR3 runs 14 residues. CDR3: CASSLAGGPNEQFF. The DNA of the CDR3 is TGTGCCAGCAGCTTAGCGGGGGGGCCGAATGAGCAGTTCTTC.